Presented here are 23 T cell receptor beta chains from one specimen sequenced in a study of Graves' ophthalmopathy and Graves' hyperthyroidism. RNA transcripts were the source from which TCR beta CDR3 regions were amplified. Scientists carried out first-round RT-PCR using HTBI primers and then a second-round multiplex PCR. TCRdb redid the calling of the multiplex PCR reads with MiXCR, one entry per CDR3 protein. The sample has a few hundred thousand distinct CDR3 sequences; about 16% are singletons. Sequenced input: peripheral blood. Receptors were obtained from a woman aged 18 to 35 with stable Graves' hyperthyroidism.

The V gene is TRBV19, the J gene TRBJ2-3; the D gene is possibly TRBD2 (6 bases). With 5 bases removed from V and 0 bases from J, the gap between germline ends came to 12 bases. The CDR3 sequence is 15 residues long. Germline CDR1 reads LNHDA; CDR2 reads SQIVND (reference sequence). DNA of the CDR3: TGTGCCAGTAGTCTTTCCCGGGGGAGCACAGATACGCAGTATTTT. Protein: CASSLSRGSTDTQYF.

This clonotype was seen only a few times. The chain couples TRBV5-1 to TRBJ2-7; TRBD1 or TRBD2 may be the D gene (5 bases each). The germline V gene has CDR1 SGHRS and CDR2 YFSETQ. The V end lost 0 bases, the J end lost 2 bases, and 12 bases lay between the germline ends. The CDR3 is made up of 15 amino acids. CDR3 sequence (DNA): TGCGCCAGCAGCTTGGCCGGACACGGGGCCTACGAGCAGTACTTC. It yields the protein CASSLAGHGAYEQYF.

In its sample, this clonotype was seen many times. The chain combines TRBV7-2 with TRBJ2-7; D ambiguous. V was shortened by 4 bases and J by 3 bases, with 7 bases between the two germline ends. Germline V gene lookup returns CDR1 SGHTA and CDR2 FQGNSA. CDR3 length equals 12 residues. CDR3 DNA sequence: TGTGCCAGCAGCTCGTTAAACTACGAGCAGTACTTC. It yields the protein CASSSLNYEQYF. The full variable domain, its missing parts supplied by reference TRBV7-2 and TRBJ2-7, is GAGVSQSPSNKVTEKGKDVELRCDPISGHTALYWYRQSLGQGLEFLIYFQGNSAPDKSGLPSDRFSAERTGGSVSTLTIQRTQQEDSAVYLCASSSLNYEQYFGPGTRLTVT.

This CDR3 reads CASSEVAANYEQYF. CDR3 coding DNA: TGTGCCAGCAGTGAAGTAGCAGCAAACTACGAGCAGTACTTC. The V and J genes are TRBV6-1 and TRBJ2-7, with D unclear. The CDR3 sequence is 14 residues long. V lost 1 base and J lost 3, with 10 bases in between. Germline loops: CDR1 MNHNS, CDR2 SASEGT.

The table lists this clonotype with many counts. J is TRBJ1-1 and V is TRBV19; perhaps TRBD1 as D (6 bases). Trimming pared 3 bases from V and 5 bases from J, leaving 10 bases between. Per germline, CDR1 LNHDA and CDR2 SQIVND (reference sequence). The CDR3 has 13 amino acids. The CDR3 protein is CASSIWTDTEAFF. Here the CDR3 DNA reads TGTGCCAGTAGTATTTGGACAGATACTGAAGCTTTCTTT. Full variable domain (outside the CDR3, taken from reference TRBV19 and TRBJ1-1): DGGITQSPKYLFRKEGQNVTLSCEQNLNHDAMYWYRQDPGQGLRLIYYSQIVNDFQKGDIAEGYSVSREKKESFPLTVTSAQKNPTAFYLCASSIWTDTEAFFGQGTRLTVV.

In its sample, this clonotype was seen a few times. At one end, the junction sequence differs from germline, possibly due to a read error. V gene TRBV7-3 combines with J gene TRBJ2-2, with TRBD1 as a possible D gene (6 bases). Germline assignment: CDR1 SGHTA and CDR2 FQGTGA. The CDR3 totals 13 residues. CDR3 sequence: CASSEQGTGELCF. In DNA form, the CDR3 reads TGTGCCAGCAGCGAACAGGGTACCGGGGAGCTGTGTTTT.

This clonotype was seen at least ten times. The chain uses TRBV5-1 and TRBJ2-7; D perhaps matches TRBD2 (6 bases). The CDR3 runs 14 residues. V shed 0 bases and J shed 5 bases, with 12 bases lying between them. Germline V gives CDR1 SGHRS, CDR2 YFSETQ. DNA of the CDR3: TGCGCCAGCAGCTTGGTGAGTGGAGGGGACGAGCAGTACTTC. This sequence encodes CASSLVSGGDEQYF.

This clonotype was seen a handful of times. A much larger clone differs from this one at a single base, so this may be a read error. The V gene is TRBV12-3 or TRBV12-4, the J gene TRBJ1-6; 7 bases are shared with TRBD1. The CDR3 contains 16 residues. CDR3 sequence (DNA): TGTGCCAGCAGTGTTAGGAGGGGGCTAGGTGATTCACCCCACCACTTT. As protein: CASSVRRGLGDSPHHF.

This clonotype was recorded at least ten times. The CDR3 region has the DNA TGTGCCAGCAGCTTAGAGCACAGGGGGTGGAACGAGCAGTACTTC. Encoded protein: CASSLEHRGWNEQYF. This chain joins TRBV7-2 and TRBJ2-7, with 8 bases identical to TRBD1. Germline V gives CDR1 SGHTA, CDR2 FQGNSA. J lost 5 bases, V lost 1 base, and 7 bases had no gene match. The CDR3 consists of 15 residues.

The chain recombines TRBV12-3 or TRBV12-4 with TRBJ2-5, with 7 bases identical to TRBD1. V shed 5 bases and J 5 bases; nucleotides not matched to a gene: 8. The length of the CDR3 is 14 residues. CDR3 amino acids: CASSGYRGGETQYF. CDR3 coding DNA: TGTGCCAGCAGTGGGTACAGGGGCGGGGAGACCCAGTACTTC.

This clonotype was picked up many times. The rearrangement links TRBV29-1 to TRBJ1-1; D is uncertain. The V end was cut by 6 bases, the J end by 1 base, with 9 bases between. The CDR3 extends over 12 amino acids. Germline V lookup: CDR1 SQVTM, CDR2 ANQGSEA. CDR3 sequence: CSVREGNTEAFF. DNA of the CDR3: TGCAGCGTGAGGGAGGGGAACACTGAAGCTTTCTTT. The full variable domain, its missing parts supplied by reference TRBV29-1 and TRBJ1-1, is SAVISQKPSRDICQRGTSLTIQCQVDSQVTMMFWYRQQPGQSLTLIATANQGSEATYESGFVIDKFPISRPNLTFSTLTVSNMSPEDSSIYLCSVREGNTEAFFGQGTRLTVV.

This clonotype was counted at least ten times. The chain employs TRBV19 and TRBJ2-5; D is tentatively TRBD1 or TRBD2 (5 bases each). The CDR3 has 15 amino acids. CDR1 is LNHDA, CDR2 SQIVND, per germline (reference sequence). V was clipped by 9 bases and J by 2 bases, with 19 bases between them. This CDR3 is CASLRGLAIQETQYF. Written as DNA, the CDR3 is TGTGCCAGCCTGAGGGGTCTGGCCATTCAAGAGACCCAGTACTTC.

Many counts were recorded for this clonotype. The genes are TRBV2 and TRBJ2-5, with TRBD2 identical over 12 bases. Trimming took 8 bases from V and 3 from J; bases not matched to a gene: 10. The CDR3 is made up of 16 amino acids. Germline V CDR1 and CDR2: SNHLY, FYNNEI. CDR3 region: CASLAALAGGKETQYF. CDR3 DNA sequence: TGTGCCAGCTTAGCGGCACTAGCGGGGGGAAAAGAGACCCAGTACTTC.

This clonotype was observed at least ten times. The chain carries TRBV12-3 or TRBV12-4 and TRBJ1-2, with D uncertain. The CDR3 length is 13 residues. V shed 3 bases and J shed 8 bases, with 13 bases lying between them. The CDR3 nucleotides read TGTGCCAGCAGTTTCTCATCTCCCCTAGGCTACACCTTC. It yields the protein CASSFSSPLGYTF.

This clonotype was seen a few times. This chain links TRBV4-1 with TRBJ1-2; D unresolved. This CDR3 has 14 residues. Trimming pared 0 bases from V and 4 bases from J, leaving 9 bases between. In germline, CDR1 is MGHRA, CDR2 YSYEKL. The CDR3 DNA reads TGCGCCAGCAGCCAAGAAAAGGGCGGCTATGGCTACACCTTC. It encodes CASSQEKGGYGYTF.

This clonotype appeared many times. This may be a read error: a much more frequent sequence differs by one nucleotide. This chain joins TRBV12-3 or TRBV12-4 and TRBJ1-5, with a weak D call TRBD1 (6 bases). The CDR3 is 14 amino acids. With 6 bases removed from V and 15 bases from J, the gap between germline ends came to 24 bases. The CDR3, as DNA: TGTGCCAGCAGCTCGAACAGGGATCTGACAGCCCGGCATTTT. Translation gives CASSSNRDLTARHF.

This clonotype was seen ten or more times. V gene TRBV2 combines with J gene TRBJ2-4, with TRBD2 as a possible D gene (6 bases). V was shortened by 10 bases and J by 9 bases, with 13 bases between the two germline ends. The CDR3 runs to 11 residues. Germline-derived CDR1 and CDR2 are SNHLY and FYNNEI. The CDR3: CAIARDFIQYF. CDR3 coding DNA: TGTGCCATCGCCCGGGACTTCATTCAGTACTTC. The entire variable domain, with the rest obtained from reference TRBV2 and TRBJ2-4, is as follows: EPEVTQTPSHQVTQMGQEVILRCVPISNHLYFYWYRQILGQKVEFLVSFYNNEISEKSEIFDDQFSVERPDGSNFTLKIRSTKLEDSAMYFCAIARDFIQYFGAGTRLSVL.

This clonotype appeared many times. The rearrangement uses TRBV10-3 and TRBJ2-7, with D maybe TRBD2 (6 bases). The CDR3 is 14 residues long. The V gene's germline CDR1 is ENHRY and CDR2 SYGVKD. The V end was cut by 10 bases, the J end by 5 bases, with 21 bases between. CDR3 nucleotide sequence: TGTGCCACATCAGGAGCGGCTAGCGAGGACGAGCAGTACTTC. Translated, it gives CATSGAASEDEQYF.

This clonotype was recorded many times. The chain combines TRBV19 with TRBJ1-2, with 8 bases matching TRBD1. CDR1 is LNHDA, CDR2 SQIVND, per germline (reference sequence). V dropped 7 bases and J dropped 2; count of bases not matched to a gene: 9. This CDR3 region has 15 residues. CDR3 DNA sequence: TGTGCCAGTAAAAGGCGGCAGGGGGCAAACTATGGCTACACCTTC. Encoded protein: CASKRRQGANYGYTF. Looking up the rest from reference TRBV19 and TRBJ1-2 gives the full variable domain: DGGITQSPKYLFRKEGQNVTLSCEQNLNHDAMYWYRQDPGQGLRLIYYSQIVNDFQKGDIAEGYSVSREKKESFPLTVTSAQKNPTAFYLCASKRRQGANYGYTFGSGTRLTVV.

The chain uses TRBV2 and TRBJ1-5; D may be TRBD1 (6 bases). Trimming took 7 bases from V and 0 from J, leaving 10 bases between them. Per the germline V gene, CDR1 is SNHLY and CDR2 is FYNNEI. The CDR3 has 14 residues. CDR3 sequence reads: CASNLDSSNQPQHF. The CDR3 nucleotides read TGTGCCAGCAACTTGGACAGTAGCAATCAGCCCCAGCATTTT.

In this sample, this clonotype turned up many times. V and J are TRBV29-1 and TRBJ1-2; the D is unclear. CDR1 and CDR2 from the germline V gene are SQVTM and ANQGSEA. The V gene lost 6 bases and the J gene lost 2 bases, with 13 bases spanning the gap. This CDR3 is 13 amino acids long. Here the CDR3 DNA reads TGCAGCGTCGTGGCCGACGGGAACTATGGCTACACCTTC. Amino acids: CSVVADGNYGYTF.

This clonotype is classed as medium-sized. CDR3 loop: CASSYSGMNTEAFF. As DNA, the CDR3 is TGTGCCAGCAGTTACTCAGGGATGAACACTGAAGCTTTCTTT. The chain carries TRBV6-5 and TRBJ1-1, with D unresolved. Germline V gene lookup returns CDR1 MNHEY and CDR2 SVGAGI. V was clipped by 0 bases and J by 0 bases, with 5 bases between them. The CDR3 is 14 residues long.

The chain uses TRBV3-1 and TRBJ1-1; perhaps TRBD1 as D (5 bases). The V end lost 4 bases, the J end lost 4 bases, and 16 bases lay between the germline ends. CDR1 and CDR2 (germline): LGHDT, YNNKEL (reference sequence). The CDR3 consists of 15 residues. CDR3 DNA: TGTGCCAGCAGCCGGGGACTCACTGGGGTCACTGAAGCTTTCTTT. Amino acids: CASSRGLTGVTEAFF.